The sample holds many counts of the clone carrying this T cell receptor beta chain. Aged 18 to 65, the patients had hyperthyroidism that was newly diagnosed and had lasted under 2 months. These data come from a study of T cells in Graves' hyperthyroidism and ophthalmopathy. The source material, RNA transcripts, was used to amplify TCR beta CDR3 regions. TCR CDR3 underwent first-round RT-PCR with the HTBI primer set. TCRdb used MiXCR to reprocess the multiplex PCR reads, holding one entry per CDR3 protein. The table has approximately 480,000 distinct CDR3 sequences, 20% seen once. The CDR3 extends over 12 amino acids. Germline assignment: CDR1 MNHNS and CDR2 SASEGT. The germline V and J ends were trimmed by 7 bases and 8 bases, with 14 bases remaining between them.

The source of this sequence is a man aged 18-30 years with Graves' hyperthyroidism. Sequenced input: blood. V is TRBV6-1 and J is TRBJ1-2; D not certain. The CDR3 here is CASMSGLGGYTF. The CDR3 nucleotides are TGTGCCAGCATGTCCGGTCTGGGCGGCTACACCTTC.